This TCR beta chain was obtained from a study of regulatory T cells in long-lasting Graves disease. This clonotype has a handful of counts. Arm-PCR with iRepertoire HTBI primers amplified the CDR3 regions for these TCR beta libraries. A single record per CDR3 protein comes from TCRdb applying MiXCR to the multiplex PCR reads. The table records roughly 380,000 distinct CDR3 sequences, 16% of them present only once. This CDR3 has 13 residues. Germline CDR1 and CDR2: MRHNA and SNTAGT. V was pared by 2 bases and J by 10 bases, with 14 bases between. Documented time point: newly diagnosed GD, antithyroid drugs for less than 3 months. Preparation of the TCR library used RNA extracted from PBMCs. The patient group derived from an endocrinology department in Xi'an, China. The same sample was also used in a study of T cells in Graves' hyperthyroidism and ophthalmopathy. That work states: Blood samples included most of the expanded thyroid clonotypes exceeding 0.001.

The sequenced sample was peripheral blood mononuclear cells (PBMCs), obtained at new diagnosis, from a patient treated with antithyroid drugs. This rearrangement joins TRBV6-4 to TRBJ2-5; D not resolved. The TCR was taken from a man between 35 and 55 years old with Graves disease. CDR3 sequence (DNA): TGTGCCAGCAGTGACGTTTGGGGAACGGTCCAGTACTTC. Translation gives CASSDVWGTVQYF.